The 5 T cell receptor beta chains presented below share a single source sample, sequenced in a study of a mutant IDH1 vaccine in newly diagnosed glioma. Regarding time point: week 23, last vaccination. Doses of 300 ug of mutant IDH1 20-mer peptide were given with topical imiquimod. These receptors have no known antigen. Clones were sequenced by immunoSEQ multiplex PCR, and TCRdb holds only the in-frame ones, with some missing. The repertoire holds fewer than 45,000 clones, with approximately 89% as singletons. The sample consisted of PBMCs, taken from a glioma patient whose treatment included an IDH1 peptide vaccine. The source is a man aged 50-59 years with glioma.

V usage is TRBV9 and J usage is TRBJ2-1; 8 bases align to TRBD2. This CDR3 has 15 amino acids. CDR1 and CDR2 from the germline V gene are SGDLS and YYNGEE. V lost 0 bases and J lost 3; bases outside the gene matches: 2. CDR3 nucleotides: TGTGCCAGCAGCGTAGATAGCGGGGTCTACAATGAGCAGTTCTTC. It yields the protein CASSVDSGVYNEQFF.

This chain links TRBV9 with TRBJ1-2; D gene uncertain. This CDR3 has 13 amino acids. V was clipped by 3 bases and J by 8 bases, with 14 bases between them. Germline V gene lookup returns CDR1 SGDLS and CDR2 YYNGEE. Here the CDR3 reads CASSEPGSGGYTF. CDR3 sequence (DNA): TGTGCCAGCAGCGAACCGGGATCCGGGGGCTACACCTTC.

The V gene is TRBV7-9, the J gene TRBJ2-7; D might be TRBD2 (6 bases). V was pared by 5 bases and J by 2 bases, with 22 bases between. Per germline, CDR1 SEHNR and CDR2 FQNEAQ (reference sequence). CDR3 size: 17 residues. The CDR3 sequence is CASSPRDSSGGAYEQYF. The CDR3 DNA sequence: TGTGCCAGCAGCCCCCGAGACAGTTCTGGCGGGGCCTACGAGCAGTACTTC.

The chain recombines TRBV9 with TRBJ2-2, with unresolved D. The V end was cut by 1 base, the J end by 4 bases, with 8 bases between. The CDR3 runs to 14 residues. Germline CDR1 is SGDLS and CDR2 is YYNGEE. The DNA for the CDR3 is TGTGCCAGCAGCGTATACGGTTCCACCGGGGAGCTGTTTTTT. Translated: CASSVYGSTGELFF.

The J gene is TRBJ1-1, the V gene TRBV19; 8 nucleotides match TRBD1. The germline V gene encodes CDR1 LNHDA and CDR2 SQIVND (reference sequence). The CDR3 is made up of 13 amino acids. Unmatched junction bases numbered 5, after V lost 6 bases and J lost 5 bases. DNA for the CDR3: TGTGCCAGTAGCCACAGGGGGAGAACTGAAGCTTTCTTT. This encodes CASSHRGRTEAFF.